This T cell receptor (beta chain) comes out of a study of post-analysis software for immune sequencing data. Findings and caveats of the study: Elevated frequency relative to controls characterized four to six TRBV segments in patients, TRBV5-6, TRBV5-1 and TRBV20-1 among them. Significantly decreased normalized Chao1 diversity was recorded for multiple sclerosis patients relative to controls. Analysis by F measure revealed that same-batch samples clustered strongly together.

Germline-derived CDR1 and CDR2 are MNHEY and SVGEGT. The CDR3 loop spans 14 amino acids. V dropped 4 bases and J dropped 3 bases, with 13 bases sitting between them. This clonotype was observed a handful of times. Its specificity is unknown. The library was made from cDNA and included unique molecular identifiers. Yield was about 500,000 cDNA molecules from around 0.96 to 9.9 million T cells. TCRdb reprocessed the PCR reads via MiXCR and lists one record per CDR3 protein. The sample lists roughly 870,000 distinct CDR3 sequences, around 53% seen once, with approximately 4.4% in the top ten. The source material was blood. The rearrangement uses TRBV6-2 or TRBV6-3 and TRBJ2-7; a possible D gene is TRBD2 (5 bases). The clonotype originates from a girl aged 5-17 years with multiple sclerosis. The CDR3 region has the DNA TGTGCCAGCAGTTTACGACGGGGAAGCTACGAGCAGTACTTC. Amino acid sequence: CASSLRRGSYEQYF.